This is a list of T cell receptor beta chains from one sample in a study of blood T cell repertoires in COVID-19. The method was immunoSEQ multiplex PCR; TCRdb's version includes in-frame clones alone and lacks a portion of them. This sample has 150,000 to 200,000 clones, with 70% to 85% found just once. Sequencing was done on a sample of peripheral blood. The receptors stem from a man aged 45-65 years who had recovered from COVID-19. CDR3s include the opening cysteine and the closing phenylalanine or tryptophan. The D gene is left open where the match is weak. Clone size is not always given. Where it is, it says once, few, many or a class for expanded clones.

d_call: .
clone_size: .
j_call: TRBJ1-5
v_call: TRBV18
cdr3_aa: CASSTAADSNQPQHF
cdr3_nt: TGTGCCAGCTCGACTGCCGCAGATAGCAATCAGCCCCAGCATTTT

d_call: TRBD1
clone_size: .
j_call: TRBJ1-1
v_call: TRBV28
cdr3_aa: CASLLTGGTEAFF
cdr3_nt: TGTGCCAGCCTTCTCACAGGGGGCACTGAAGCTTTCTTT

d_call: .
clone_size: .
j_call: TRBJ2-1
v_call: TRBV19
cdr3_aa: CASSIDASSYNEQFF
cdr3_nt: TGTGCCAGTAGTATAGATGCGAGCTCCTACAATGAGCAGTTCTTC

d_call: .
clone_size: .
j_call: TRBJ1-2
v_call: TRBV10-3
cdr3_aa: CAIRQIQGGSNYGYTF
cdr3_nt: TGTGCCATCAGACAAATACAGGGTGGCTCGAACTATGGCTACACCTTC

d_call: TRBD1
clone_size: .
j_call: TRBJ1-4
v_call: TRBV9
cdr3_aa: CAIPAATGETNEKLFF
cdr3_nt: TGTGCCATCCCCGCCGCAACAGGGGAAACTAATGAAAAACTGTTTTTT

d_call: TRBD2
clone_size: .
j_call: TRBJ2-7
v_call: TRBV19
cdr3_aa: CASSGLAGPYEQYF
cdr3_nt: TGTGCCAGTAGCGGACTAGCGGGACCCTACGAGCAGTACTTC

d_call: TRBD2
clone_size: .
j_call: TRBJ2-1
v_call: TRBV10-3
cdr3_aa: CAISGASGRGNEQFF
cdr3_nt: TGTGCCATCAGTGGAGCTAGCGGGAGGGGAAATGAGCAGTTCTTC

d_call: TRBD1
clone_size: .
j_call: TRBJ1-2
v_call: TRBV6-5
cdr3_aa: CASSYQGQGNYGYTF
cdr3_nt: TGTGCCAGCAGTTACCAAGGACAGGGAAACTATGGCTACACCTTC

d_call: TRBD1
clone_size: .
j_call: TRBJ2-2
v_call: TRBV7-9
cdr3_aa: CASSPTGTGDPGELFF
cdr3_nt: TGTGCCAGCAGCCCGACCGGGACAGGGGATCCCGGGGAGCTGTTTTTT

d_call: .
clone_size: .
j_call: TRBJ1-2
v_call: TRBV3-1/TRBV3-2
cdr3_aa: CASSQDPGTIYGYTF
cdr3_nt: TGTGCCAGCAGCCAAGACCCGGGGACAATCTATGGCTACACCTTC

d_call: .
clone_size: .
j_call: TRBJ1-1
v_call: TRBV19
cdr3_aa: CASWGREWDTEAFF
cdr3_nt: TGTGCCAGTTGGGGCAGGGAATGGGACACTGAAGCTTTCTTT

d_call: TRBD1
clone_size: .
j_call: TRBJ1-2
v_call: TRBV2
cdr3_aa: CASSDRTGGGYGYTF
cdr3_nt: TGTGCCAGCAGTGACCGGACAGGGGGAGGCTATGGCTACACCTTC

d_call: TRBD1
clone_size: .
j_call: TRBJ2-1
v_call: TRBV4-2
cdr3_aa: CASSQDGQGYNEQFF
cdr3_nt: TGTGCCAGCAGCCAAGATGGACAGGGTTACAATGAGCAGTTCTTC

d_call: TRBD1
clone_size: .
j_call: TRBJ2-3
v_call: TRBV5-1
cdr3_aa: CASSFNPLQGANTDTQYF
cdr3_nt: TGCGCCAGCAGCTTCAATCCCTTACAGGGGGCGAACACAGATACGCAGTATTTT

d_call: .
clone_size: .
j_call: TRBJ2-5
v_call: TRBV6-1
cdr3_aa: CASSDLAATSQETQYF
cdr3_nt: TGTGCCAGCAGTGATTTGGCGGCGACCTCACAAGAGACCCAGTACTTC

d_call: TRBD1
clone_size: .
j_call: TRBJ2-5
v_call: TRBV19
cdr3_aa: CASSSGTGQGTQYF
cdr3_nt: TGTGCCAGTAGTAGCGGGACAGGGCAGGGGACCCAGTACTTC

d_call: .
clone_size: few
j_call: TRBJ1-1
v_call: TRBV4-1
cdr3_aa: CASSPGGFDDRVNTEAFF
cdr3_nt: TGCGCCAGCAGCCCTGGAGGGTTCGACGATAGGGTGAACACTGAAGCTTTCTTT

d_call: .
clone_size: .
j_call: TRBJ2-2
v_call: TRBV9
cdr3_aa: CASSLSFSTGELFF
cdr3_nt: TGTGCCAGCAGCTTATCCTTCTCCACCGGGGAGCTGTTTTTT

d_call: .
clone_size: .
j_call: TRBJ2-5
v_call: TRBV19
cdr3_aa: CASSINLRRDSQYF
cdr3_nt: TGTGCCAGTAGTATAAATCTTCGGCGGGATTCTCAGTACTTC

d_call: .
clone_size: .
j_call: TRBJ1-4
v_call: TRBV5-1
cdr3_aa: CASSLTILGTNEKLFF
cdr3_nt: TGCGCCAGCAGCTTGACAATCCTCGGGACTAATGAAAAACTGTTTTTT

d_call: .
clone_size: .
j_call: TRBJ2-5
v_call: TRBV7-2
cdr3_aa: CASSFDVGNQETQYF
cdr3_nt: TGTGCCAGCAGCTTCGATGTCGGTAATCAAGAGACCCAGTACTTC

d_call: .
clone_size: .
j_call: TRBJ1-1
v_call: TRBV7-2
cdr3_aa: CASSTQNGDTEAFF
cdr3_nt: TGTGCCAGCAGCACCCAAAACGGGGACACTGAAGCTTTCTTT

d_call: .
clone_size: .
j_call: TRBJ2-1
v_call: TRBV7-9
cdr3_aa: CASSADYHRNEQFF
cdr3_nt: TGTGCCAGCAGCGCCGACTATCATAGGAATGAGCAGTTCTTC